Listed below are T cell receptor beta chains from one sample, sequenced in a study of shared clonotypes between healthy human individuals. Clones were read by immunoSEQ multiplex PCR, and TCRdb kept only the in-frame ones, dropping some. The table shows roughly 640,000 clones, with approximately 79% occurring only once. Sample: memory CD4+ T cells sorted from blood. Receptors originate from a woman aged 25 to 39 in good health. Both conserved end residues are part of each CDR3. A D gene is named only where the DNA matches it firmly. Clone size is stated in some rows and not others, as once, few, many or a class when expanded.

CASSRTASYEQYF	TGTGCCAGCAGCCGGACCGCCTCCTACGAGCAGTACTTC	TRBV4-2	-	-	TRBJ2-7
CASSLALNRGRGRTGELFF	TGTGCCAGCAGCTTGGCGCTAAACAGGGGGCGCGGTAGAACCGGGGAGCTGTTTTTT	TRBV5-6	-	TRBD1	TRBJ2-2
CASSPNRGNTIYF	TGTGCCAGCAGCCCGAACAGGGGAAACACCATATATTTT	TRBV14	many	-	TRBJ1-3
CASSPRVGRETQYF	TGTGCCAGCAGCCCTCGTGTAGGGAGGGAGACCCAGTACTTC	TRBV5-8	once	-	TRBJ2-5
CAWSRFSGREEQYF	TGTGCCTGGAGTAGATTTAGCGGGAGGGAAGAGCAGTACTTC	TRBV30	once	TRBD2	TRBJ2-7
CASGAGTNAYGELFF	TGTGCCAGTGGGGCGGGAACTAATGCATACGGGGAGCTGTTTTTT	TRBV19	-	-	TRBJ2-2
CASKKGQGGTGELFF	TGTGCCAGCAAAAAGGGACAGGGAGGCACCGGGGAGCTGTTTTTT	TRBV6-4	-	TRBD1	TRBJ2-2
CAIREAGPSYNEQFF	TGTGCCATCAGGGAGGCGGGACCCTCCTACAATGAGCAGTTCTTC	TRBV10-3	-	-	TRBJ2-1
CASSGRQGNNEQFF	TGTGCCAGCAGTGGGCGCCAGGGAAACAATGAGCAGTTCTTC	TRBV2	once	-	TRBJ2-1
CASSSGTGGLWTEAFF	TGTGCCAGCTCATCGGGGACAGGGGGCCTTTGGACTGAAGCTTTCTTT	TRBV18	once	TRBD1	TRBJ1-1
CASSTHGDRGLYGYTF	TGTGCCAGCAGTACGCACGGGGACAGGGGGCTCTATGGCTACACCTTC	TRBV27	-	TRBD1	TRBJ1-2
CASRVHGTDYGYTF	TGTGCCAGCAGGGTACACGGGACAGACTATGGCTACACCTTC	TRBV6-1	-	TRBD1	TRBJ1-2
CASSSRLAIGNEQFF	TGTGCCAGCAGCTCCCGACTAGCGATAGGGAATGAGCAGTTCTTC	TRBV5-8	-	TRBD2	TRBJ2-1
CASSLGKGSNQPQHF	TGTGCCAGCAGCCTGGGGAAGGGTAGCAATCAGCCCCAGCATTTT	TRBV7-9	-	-	TRBJ1-5
CASSQAGASSYEQYF	TGTGCCAGCAGCCAAGCGGGAGCAAGCTCCTACGAGCAGTACTTC	TRBV5-4	-	TRBD2	TRBJ2-7
CASTRTVGDTQYF	TGTGCCAGCACCCGGACAGTTGGAGATACGCAGTATTTT	TRBV6-5	-	-	TRBJ2-3
CASSQRGDREAYYYGYTF	TGCGCCAGCAGCCAGAGGGGGGACAGGGAAGCTTATTACTATGGCTACACCTTC	TRBV4-1	-	TRBD1	TRBJ1-2
CASSPFGSWDLAGNTYNEQFF	TGTGCCAGCAGCCCCTTTGGGTCCTGGGACCTAGCGGGTAATACTTACAATGAGCAGTTCTTC	TRBV28	-	TRBD2	TRBJ2-1
CASSTTSGAFLEQYF	TGTGCCAGCAGTACCACTAGCGGGGCCTTCCTCGAGCAGTACTTC	TRBV27	-	TRBD2	TRBJ2-7
CASSPQTLGTNTGELFF	TGTGCCAGCTCACCACAAACGCTGGGGACGAACACCGGGGAGCTGTTTTTT	TRBV18	-	-	TRBJ2-2
CASSFVTTSGTDTQYF	TGTGCCAGCAGTTTCGTCACGACTAGCGGCACAGATACGCAGTATTTT	TRBV6-5	-	TRBD2	TRBJ2-3
CASSVSGWDYGYTF	TGTGCCAGCAGCGTTTCAGGGTGGGACTATGGCTACACCTTC	TRBV5-4	few	-	TRBJ1-2